This passage covers 22 T cell receptor beta chains from one sample sequenced in a study of PD-L1 blockade in urothelial cancer. The method was immunoSEQ multiplex PCR; TCRdb's version includes in-frame clones alone and lacks a portion of them. The profile shows around 50,000 clones, 70% to 90% of them singletons. Time point indicated: peripheral blood 6 weeks after treatment start. The starting material was PBMCs, obtained around atezolizumab (anti-PD-L1) treatment. These receptors originate from a man aged 55 to 70 with urothelial cancer.

The chain recombines TRBV28 with TRBJ2-3; 9 bases align to TRBD1. With 8 bases clipped from V and 2 bases from J, the junction kept 5 bases outside the gene matches. The CDR3 has 14 residues. CDR1 and CDR2 (germline): MDHEN, SYDVKM. In DNA, the CDR3 is TGTGCCAGCGGGGGGACAGGGTACACAGATACGCAGTATTTT. Translation gives CASGGTGYTDTQYF.

This clone appeared a few times. The CDR3 protein is CASSRPGQGAGYTF. The CDR3 nucleotides read TGTGCCAGCAGTCGACCGGGACAGGGAGCTGGCTACACCTTC. This chain connects TRBV6-4 to TRBJ1-2; 9 bases map to TRBD1. Per germline, CDR1 MRHNA and CDR2 SNTAGT. Trimming cost V 5 bases and J 7 bases; bases outside gene matches: 8. CDR3 length: 14 residues.

The CDR3 DNA reads TGTGCCAGCAGCTCAAGGGACAGAAGTCGATACGAGCAGTACTTC. Its protein is CASSSRDRSRYEQYF. The chain uses TRBV5-6 and TRBJ2-7; 7 nucleotides line up with TRBD1. The CDR3 extends over 15 amino acids. V was pared by 3 bases and J by 4 bases, with 10 bases of the junction left unmatched. CDR1 is SGHDT, CDR2 YYEEEE, per germline. Together with reference TRBV5-6 and TRBJ2-7, the CDR3 gives the full variable domain: DAGVTQSPTHLIKTRGQQVTLRCSPKSGHDTVSWYQQALGQGPQFIFQYYEEEERQRGNFPDRFSGHQFPNYSSELNVNALLLGDSALYLCASSSRDRSRYEQYFGPGTRLTVT.

The genes are TRBV6-1 and TRBJ2-3; 7 nucleotides match TRBD2. The V gene end was trimmed by 7 bases and the J gene end by 3 bases; junction bases not matched to a gene: 1. The CDR3 consists of 12 residues. CDR1 and CDR2 (germline): MNHNS, SASEGT. The CDR3 is CASTGGTDTQYF. As DNA, the CDR3 is TGTGCCAGCACGGGGGGAACAGATACGCAGTATTTT.

The chain uses TRBV9 and TRBJ1-2; D is possibly TRBD1 (6 bases). The CDR3 spans 15 residues. The germline gives CDR1 SGDLS, CDR2 YYNGEE. Deletions cut 3 bases from V and 5 bases from J, with 17 bases between. CDR3 sequence reads: CASSEGGGPSYGYTF. DNA for the CDR3: TGTGCCAGCAGCGAGGGCGGGGGGCCGTCTTATGGCTACACCTTC.

The rearrangement links TRBV11-2 to TRBJ2-7; D perhaps matches TRBD1 (6 bases). The CDR3 is 14 residues long. V lost 5 bases, J lost 2 bases, and 13 bases lay in between. Germline V gives CDR1 SGHAT, CDR2 FQNNGV. Here the CDR3 DNA reads TGTGCCAGCAGCGTACTACAGGGCCCCTACGAGCAGTACTTC. Protein product: CASSVLQGPYEQYF.

This chain connects TRBV18 to TRBJ1-2; TRBD1 is a possible D gene (6 bases). Germline V gene data show CDR1 as KGHSH and CDR2 as LQKENI. The CDR3 is 14 amino acids. The V gene lost 0 bases and the J gene lost 4 bases, with 9 bases spanning the gap. Here the CDR3 reads CASSPPGAVYGYTF. Written as DNA, the CDR3 is TGTGCCAGCTCACCACCGGGGGCTGTCTATGGCTACACCTTC.

The chain joins TRBV5-6 to TRBJ2-7; TRBD2 might be the D (6 bases). With 4 bases removed from V and 9 bases from J, the gap between germline ends came to 11 bases. The CDR3 is made up of 11 amino acids. Germline-derived CDR1 and CDR2 are SGHDT and YYEEEE. The CDR3 sequence is CASSRDGGQYF. DNA of the CDR3: TGTGCCAGCAGCCGCGACGGGGGGCAGTACTTC.

The CDR3 sequence: CASSFILGDRTYEQYF. The CDR3 nucleotides read TGTGCCAGCAGTTTCATCCTCGGGGACAGGACCTACGAGCAGTACTTC. V gene TRBV27 combines with J gene TRBJ2-7; 8 nucleotides match TRBD1. There are 16 residues in the CDR3. Per the germline V gene, CDR1 is MNHEY and CDR2 is SMNVEV (reference sequence). The ends lost 3 bases at V and 2 bases at J; junction bases unmatched: 9.

The rearrangement links TRBV4-3 to TRBJ2-7; tentatively, D is TRBD2 (6 bases). Trimming stripped 0 bases from V and 7 bases from J, with 16 bases between. The CDR3 totals 15 residues. Germline assignment: CDR1 LGHNA and CDR2 YSLEER. The CDR3 DNA sequence: TGCGCCAGCAGCCAAGAACCCGGGACTGGCATGGAGCAGTACTTC. It translates to CASSQEPGTGMEQYF.

This chain connects TRBV6-6 to TRBJ2-1; possibly TRBD1 for D (6 bases). Trimming removed 2 bases from V and 7 bases from J, with 18 bases in between. Germline CDR1 and CDR2: MNHNY and SVGAGI (reference sequence). The CDR3 sequence is 16 residues long. In nucleotides, the CDR3 is TGTGCCAGCAGTTACGACGAGGGGGTTGGGGGAAATGAGCAGTTCTTC. This encodes CASSYDEGVGGNEQFF.

J is TRBJ2-7 and V is TRBV21-1; TRBD1 is taken as the D call from the table, unchecked against the DNA. TRBV21-1 is flagged as a pseudogene. The CDR3 is made up of 15 amino acids. Written as DNA, the CDR3 is TGTGCCAGCAGCAAACCTAGGACAGGGGAGAACGAGCAGTACTTC. Amino acid sequence: CASSKPRTGENEQYF.

V and J are TRBV7-2 and TRBJ2-7; D may be TRBD2 (7 bases). This CDR3 has 13 amino acids. CDR1 SGHTA and CDR2 FQGNSA come from the germline V gene. Trimming shortened V by 5 bases and J by 3 bases, and 11 bases separated the two germline ends. CDR3: CASSRGAVYEQYF. The CDR3 coding sequence is TGTGCCAGCAGCCGGGGGGCAGTCTACGAGCAGTACTTC.

The chain carries TRBV7-2 and TRBJ1-1, with 7 bases that match TRBD1. Germline CDR1 reads SGHTA; CDR2 reads FQGNSA. The CDR3 extends over 14 amino acids. With 4 bases clipped from V and 8 bases from J, the junction kept 10 bases outside the gene matches. CDR3 sequence: CASSSILRGQEAFF. DNA for the CDR3: TGTGCCAGCAGCTCCATCTTGAGGGGACAGGAAGCTTTCTTT.

This clone was counted a single time. J is TRBJ2-7 and V is TRBV5-1; D gene unclear. This CDR3 contains 14 residues. Per germline, CDR1 SGHRS and CDR2 YFSETQ. Trimming cost V 6 bases and J 4 bases, with 17 bases left between them. The CDR3 region is CASTPGQGPYEQYF. CDR3 nucleotide sequence: TGCGCCAGCACCCCAGGCCAAGGCCCTTACGAGCAGTACTTC.

The chain carries TRBV9 and TRBJ2-7; 10 bases are a match to TRBD1. Germline V gene sequence: CDR1 SGDLS, CDR2 YYNGEE. The length of the CDR3 is 14 residues. The V and J ends lost 4 bases and 2 bases, in that order; junction bases with no gene match: 3. DNA of the CDR3: TGTGCCAGCAGCACAGGACAGGGGGCCTACGAGCAGTACTTC. Amino acid sequence: CASSTGQGAYEQYF.

The chain employs TRBV5-4 and TRBJ1-6, with TRBD1 matching 8 bases. Germline trimming cut 9 bases from V and 7 bases from J; bases unmatched to any gene: 12. The CDR3 contains 15 residues. Per germline, CDR1 SGHNT and CDR2 YYREEE (reference sequence). Here the CDR3 reads CATELSGTGNSPLHF. CDR3 sequence (DNA): TGTGCCACCGAACTTTCTGGGACAGGCAATTCACCCCTCCACTTT. The complete variable domain, with remaining parts taken from reference TRBV5-4 and TRBJ1-6, reads ETGVTQSPTHLIKTRGQQVTLRCSSQSGHNTVSWYQQALGQGPQFIFQYYREEENGRGNFPPRFSGLQFPNYSSELNVNALELDDSALYLCATELSGTGNSPLHFGNGTRLTVT.

The sample holds a few counts of this clone. The chain employs TRBV10-2 and TRBJ2-7; the match to TRBD2 covers 8 bases. V was clipped by 5 bases and J by 5 bases; unmatched bases: 11. The CDR3 is made up of 15 amino acids. Germline-derived CDR1 and CDR2 are WSHSY and SAAADI. The chain's CDR3 is CASSSILAGPHEQYF. In nucleotides, the CDR3 is TGCGCCAGCAGTTCCATTCTAGCGGGCCCCCACGAGCAGTACTTC.

This clone was found once. This chain joins TRBV15 and TRBJ1-4; possible D gene TRBD1, 5 bases. V was trimmed by 2 bases and J by 3 bases, leaving 10 bases between them. The CDR3 extends over 15 amino acids. Germline CDR1 is LNHNV and CDR2 is YYDKDF (reference sequence). The CDR3 sequence: CATSRLPGANEKLFF. The CDR3 DNA reads TGTGCCACCAGCAGACTACCGGGGGCTAATGAAAAACTGTTTTTT.

This clone was seen a single time. This sequence joins TRBV6-1 and TRBJ2-3, with 12 bases that match TRBD2. CDR1 and CDR2 (germline): MNHNS, SASEGT. This CDR3 is 18 amino acids long. Losses at the gene ends were 0 bases for V and 4 bases for J; bases not matched to a gene: 8. CDR3 in DNA: TGTGCCAGCAGTGAAGCGCTTCGGGCTAGCGGGAGGGCAGATACGCAGTATTTT. Protein sequence: CASSEALRASGRADTQYF.

V and J are TRBV15 and TRBJ2-5, with 11 bases lining up with TRBD2. Germline CDR1 LNHNV, CDR2 YYDKDF (reference sequence). V was clipped by 0 bases and J by 1 base; unmatched bases: 4. The CDR3 extends over 17 amino acids. CDR3: CATSRESSGGSQETQYF. Written as DNA, the CDR3 is TGTGCCACCAGCAGAGAATCTAGCGGGGGGAGCCAAGAGACCCAGTACTTC.

This clone was picked up one time. CDR3 sequence (DNA): TGCAGCGTTGTGAAGGGACTAGCCGTAAGAGACAATGAGCAGTTCTTC. Its translation is CSVVKGLAVRDNEQFF. The chain joins TRBV29-1 to TRBJ2-1, with 9 bases matching TRBD2. CDR1 and CDR2 from the germline V gene are SQVTM and ANQGSEA. Trimming at V came to 4 bases and at J to 5 bases, leaving 12 bases not matched to a gene. The CDR3 consists of 16 residues.